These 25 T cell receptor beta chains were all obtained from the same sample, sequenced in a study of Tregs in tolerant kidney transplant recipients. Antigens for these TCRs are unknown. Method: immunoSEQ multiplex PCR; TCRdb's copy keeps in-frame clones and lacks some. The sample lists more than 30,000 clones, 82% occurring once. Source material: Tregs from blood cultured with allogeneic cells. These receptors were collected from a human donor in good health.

The CDR3 DNA sequence: TGCGCCAGCAGCCAAGGGGTAGCGGTAGATACGCAGTATTTT. Protein product: CASSQGVAVDTQYF. The rearrangement joins TRBV4-1 to TRBJ2-3; the D gene is possibly TRBD2 (6 bases). Germline assignment: CDR1 MGHRA and CDR2 YSYEKL. The CDR3 is 14 amino acids. Trimming took off 1 base at V and 5 bases at J, with 10 bases between the two ends.

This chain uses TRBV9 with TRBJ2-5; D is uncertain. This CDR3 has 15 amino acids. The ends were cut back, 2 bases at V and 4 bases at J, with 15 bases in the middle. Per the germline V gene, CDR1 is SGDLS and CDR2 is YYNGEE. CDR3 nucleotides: TGTGCCAGCAGCGTTCTAGGCGAGCGCTTAGAGACCCAGTACTTC. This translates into CASSVLGERLETQYF.

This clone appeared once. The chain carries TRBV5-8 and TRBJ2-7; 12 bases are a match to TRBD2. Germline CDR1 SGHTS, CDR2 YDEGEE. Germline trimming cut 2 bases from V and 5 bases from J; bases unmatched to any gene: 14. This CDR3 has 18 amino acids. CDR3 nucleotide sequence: TGTGCCAGCAGCTTATATCTAGCGGGAGGGCCGAATCTGAACGAGCAGTACTTC. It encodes CASSLYLAGGPNLNEQYF.

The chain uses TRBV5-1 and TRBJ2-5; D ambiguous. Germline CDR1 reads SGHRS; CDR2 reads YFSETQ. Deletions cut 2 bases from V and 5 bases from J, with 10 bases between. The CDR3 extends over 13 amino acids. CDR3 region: CASSFGPGETQYF. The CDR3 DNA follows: TGCGCCAGCAGCTTTGGACCCGGGGAGACCCAGTACTTC. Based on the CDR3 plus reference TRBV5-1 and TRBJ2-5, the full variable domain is KAGVTQTPRYLIKTRGQQVTLSCSPISGHRSVSWYQQTPGQGLQFLFEYFSETQRNKGNFPGRFSGRQFSNSRSEMNVSTLELGDSALYLCASSFGPGETQYFGPGTRLLVL.

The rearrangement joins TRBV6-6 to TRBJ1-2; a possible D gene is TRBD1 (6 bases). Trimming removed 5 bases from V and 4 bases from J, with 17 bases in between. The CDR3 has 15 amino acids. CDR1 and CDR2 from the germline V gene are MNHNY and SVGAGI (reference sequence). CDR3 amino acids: CASSHGTLGPYGYTF. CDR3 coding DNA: TGTGCCAGCAGTCACGGGACACTTGGCCCCTATGGCTACACCTTC.

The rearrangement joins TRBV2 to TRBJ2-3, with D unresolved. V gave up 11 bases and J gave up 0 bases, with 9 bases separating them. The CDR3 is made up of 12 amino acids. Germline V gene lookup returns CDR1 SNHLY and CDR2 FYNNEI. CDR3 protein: CAGSVSTDTQYF. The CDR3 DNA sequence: TGTGCCGGATCAGTCAGCACAGATACGCAGTATTTT.

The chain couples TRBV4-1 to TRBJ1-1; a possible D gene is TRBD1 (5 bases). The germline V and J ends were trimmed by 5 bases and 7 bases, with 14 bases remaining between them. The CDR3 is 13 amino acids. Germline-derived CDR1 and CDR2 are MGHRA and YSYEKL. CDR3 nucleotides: TGCGCCAGCAGCGAGGGGCAGCTAAGTGAAGCTTTCTTT. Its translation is CASSEGQLSEAFF.

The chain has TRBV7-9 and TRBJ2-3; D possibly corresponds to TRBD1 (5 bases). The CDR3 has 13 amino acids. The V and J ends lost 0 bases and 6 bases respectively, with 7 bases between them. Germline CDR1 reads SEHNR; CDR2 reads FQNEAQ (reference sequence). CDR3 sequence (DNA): TGTGCCAGCAGCTTAGCAGGGGTTGATACGCAGTATTTT. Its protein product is CASSLAGVDTQYF.

DNA of the CDR3: TGTGCCAGCTCCGACAGGGGGCTGGACTATGGCTACACCTTC. It encodes CASSDRGLDYGYTF. The V and J genes are TRBV18 and TRBJ1-2, with 10 bases that match TRBD1. Unmatched junction bases numbered 4, after V lost 6 bases and J lost 3 bases. Germline loops: CDR1 KGHSH, CDR2 LQKENI. This CDR3 contains 14 residues.

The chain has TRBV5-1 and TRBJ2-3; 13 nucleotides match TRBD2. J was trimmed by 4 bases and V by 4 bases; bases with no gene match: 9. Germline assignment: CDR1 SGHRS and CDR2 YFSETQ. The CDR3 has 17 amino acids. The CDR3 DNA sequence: TGCGCCAGCAGCCGCCTAACTAGCGGGGGGGCCCCAGATACGCAGTATTTT. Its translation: CASSRLTSGGAPDTQYF.

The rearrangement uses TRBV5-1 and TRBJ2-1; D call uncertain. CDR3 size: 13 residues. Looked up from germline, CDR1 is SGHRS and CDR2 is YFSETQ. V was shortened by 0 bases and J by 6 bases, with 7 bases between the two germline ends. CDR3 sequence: CASSLAAANEQFF. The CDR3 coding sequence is TGCGCCAGCAGCTTGGCGGCCGCCAATGAGCAGTTCTTC.

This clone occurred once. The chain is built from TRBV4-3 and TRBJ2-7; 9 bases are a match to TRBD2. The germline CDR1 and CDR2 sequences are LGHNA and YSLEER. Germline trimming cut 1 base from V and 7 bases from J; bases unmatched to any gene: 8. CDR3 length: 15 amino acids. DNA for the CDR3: TGCGCCAGCAGCCAAGGGGGCGGGAGGGCCGGTGAGCAGTACTTC. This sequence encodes CASSQGGGRAGEQYF.

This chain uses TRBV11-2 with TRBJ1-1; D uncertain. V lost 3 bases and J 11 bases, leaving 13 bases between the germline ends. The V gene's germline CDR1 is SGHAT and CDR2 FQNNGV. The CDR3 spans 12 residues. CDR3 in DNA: TGTGCCAGCAGCTTTAATTACGGTGGGGCTTTCTTT. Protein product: CASSFNYGGAFF.

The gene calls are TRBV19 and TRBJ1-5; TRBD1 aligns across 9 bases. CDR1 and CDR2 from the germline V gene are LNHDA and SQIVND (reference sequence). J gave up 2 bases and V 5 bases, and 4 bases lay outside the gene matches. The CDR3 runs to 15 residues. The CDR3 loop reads CASSYRDRGNQPQHF. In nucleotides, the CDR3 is TGTGCCAGTAGTTATAGGGACAGGGGCAATCAGCCCCAGCATTTT.

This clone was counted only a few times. The CDR3 DNA follows: TGTGCCAGCTCACGTGAAAGGGTTGTTTATGGCTACACCTTC. Protein: CASSRERVVYGYTF. The chain uses TRBV6-1 and TRBJ1-2, with D unresolved. The CDR3 is 14 residues long. Trimming stripped 8 bases from V and 5 bases from J, with 18 bases between. Per the germline V gene, CDR1 is MNHNS and CDR2 is SASEGT.

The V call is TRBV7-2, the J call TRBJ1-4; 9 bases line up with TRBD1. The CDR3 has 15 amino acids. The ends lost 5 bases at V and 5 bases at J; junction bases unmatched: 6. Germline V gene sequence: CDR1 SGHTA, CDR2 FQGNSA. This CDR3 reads CASSPRQGVNEKLFF. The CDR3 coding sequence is TGTGCCAGCAGCCCGCGACAGGGGGTAAATGAAAAACTGTTTTTT.

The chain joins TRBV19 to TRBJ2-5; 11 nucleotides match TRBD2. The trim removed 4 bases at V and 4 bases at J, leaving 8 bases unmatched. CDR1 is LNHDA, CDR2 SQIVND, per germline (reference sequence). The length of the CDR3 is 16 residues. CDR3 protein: CASSTFSGRAGETQYF. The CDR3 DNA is TGTGCCAGTAGTACCTTTAGCGGGAGGGCAGGAGAGACCCAGTACTTC.

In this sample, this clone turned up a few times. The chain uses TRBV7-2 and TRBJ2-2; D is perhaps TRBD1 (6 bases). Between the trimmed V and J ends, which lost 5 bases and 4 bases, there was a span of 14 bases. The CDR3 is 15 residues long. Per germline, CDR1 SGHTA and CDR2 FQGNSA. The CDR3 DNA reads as TGTGCCAGCAGCCTGTTTCAGGGGTCCACCGGGGAGCTGTTTTTT. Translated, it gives CASSLFQGSTGELFF.

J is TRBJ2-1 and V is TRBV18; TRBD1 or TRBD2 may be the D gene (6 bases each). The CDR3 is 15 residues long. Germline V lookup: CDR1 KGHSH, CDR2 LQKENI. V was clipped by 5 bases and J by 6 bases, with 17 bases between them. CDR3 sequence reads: CASSSRDKPSNEQFF. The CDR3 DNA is TGTGCCAGCTCATCGCGGGACAAACCTTCCAATGAGCAGTTCTTC. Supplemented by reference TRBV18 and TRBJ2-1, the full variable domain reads NAGVMQNPRHLVRRRGQEARLRCSPMKGHSHVYWYRQLPEEGLKFMVYLQKENIIDESGMPKERFSAEFPKEGPSILRIQQVVRGDSAAYFCASSSRDKPSNEQFFGPGTRLTVL.

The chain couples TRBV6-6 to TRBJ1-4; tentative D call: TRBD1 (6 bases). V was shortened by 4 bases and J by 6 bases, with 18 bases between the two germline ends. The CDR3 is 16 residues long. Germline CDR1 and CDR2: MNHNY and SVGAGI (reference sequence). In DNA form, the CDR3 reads TGTGCCAGCAGTTTCCGGCGGGGGGCGTCTTATGAAAAACTGTTTTTT. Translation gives CASSFRRGASYEKLFF.

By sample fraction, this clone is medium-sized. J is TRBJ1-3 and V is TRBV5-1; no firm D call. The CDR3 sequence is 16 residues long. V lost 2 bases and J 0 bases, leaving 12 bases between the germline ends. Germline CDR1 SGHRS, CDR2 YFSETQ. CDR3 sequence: CASSLGPTSSGNTIYF. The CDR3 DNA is TGCGCCAGCAGCTTAGGGCCCACGAGCTCTGGAAACACCATATATTTT.

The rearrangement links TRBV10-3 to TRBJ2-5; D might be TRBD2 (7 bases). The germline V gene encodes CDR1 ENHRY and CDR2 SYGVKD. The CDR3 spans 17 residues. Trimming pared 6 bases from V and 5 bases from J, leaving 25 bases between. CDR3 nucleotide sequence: TGTGCCATCAGAAAATCTGAAGGGGGGGGAGTAGAGGAGACCCAGTACTTC. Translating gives CAIRKSEGGGVEETQYF.

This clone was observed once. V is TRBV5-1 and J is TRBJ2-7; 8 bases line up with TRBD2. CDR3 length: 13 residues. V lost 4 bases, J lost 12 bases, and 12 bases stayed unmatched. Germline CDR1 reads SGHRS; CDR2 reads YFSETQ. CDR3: CASSTGLDQELYF. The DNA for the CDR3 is TGCGCCAGCAGCACGGGACTAGATCAGGAATTGTACTTC.

CDR3 in DNA: TGCGCCAGCAGCCAATGGCCTAGCACAGATACGCAGTATTTT. Its protein is CASSQWPSTDTQYF. V is TRBV4-3 and J is TRBJ2-3; D is ambiguous. From germline, CDR1 is LGHNA and CDR2 YSLEER. Deletions cut 2 bases from V and 0 bases from J, with 6 bases between. CDR3 length: 14 residues.

The CDR3 DNA reads as TGTGCCAGCAGGACCAAAGAGACCCAGTACTTC. Amino acid sequence: CASRTKETQYF. The gene calls are TRBV6-5 and TRBJ2-5; D remains ambiguous. The CDR3 has 11 residues. Germline CDR1 is MNHEY and CDR2 is SVGAGI. Trimming took 6 bases from V and 3 from J, leaving 5 bases between them.